These T cell receptor beta chains were read from a single sample in a study of blood T cell repertoires in COVID-19. Measured with immunoSEQ multiplex PCR; TCRdb has only the in-frame clones, and not every one. The data hold approximately 70,000 clones, with around 76% observed a single time. The sample consisted of peripheral blood. These receptors all come from a human donor in a cohort sampled during active COVID-19. Each CDR3 is given with its conserved first and last residue. The order of the fields is CDR3 DNA, CDR3 protein, J gene, V gene, D gene, CDR3 length, clone size. The D gene is left open where the match is weak. Part of the rows lack a size; the others show once, few, many or a class for expanded clones.

DNA: TGTGCCAGCAGCGTAGCTACAGGGAAGGCCTACGAGCAGTACTTC
CDR3: CASSVATGKAYEQYF
J: TRBJ2-7
V: TRBV9
D: NA
length: 15
size: NA

DNA: TGTGCCAGCAGCCCCCAGGGGGCGCTTTCCGAGCAGTACTTC
CDR3: CASSPQGALSEQYF
J: TRBJ2-7
V: TRBV7-9
D: TRBD1
length: 14
size: NA

DNA: TGTGCCAGCAGTGAATTTGCGTTCGAGGTCGGGGGCTACACCTTC
CDR3: CASSEFAFEVGGYTF
J: TRBJ1-2
V: TRBV6-1
D: NA
length: 15
size: once

DNA: TGTGCCAGCAGCCTCGGCCGGGATCAGGCGTTGAATGAGCAGTTCTTC
CDR3: CASSLGRDQALNEQFF
J: TRBJ2-1
V: TRBV14
D: NA
length: 16
size: NA

DNA: TGTGCCAGTAGTATCGGGACACCTACAGGGGGCTTCCTATACGAGCAGTACTTC
CDR3: CASSIGTPTGGFLYEQYF
J: TRBJ2-7
V: TRBV19
D: TRBD1
length: 18
size: NA

DNA: TGTGCCAGCTCAAGAAGGACTAGCACACAAGAGACCCAGTACTTC
CDR3: CASSRRTSTQETQYF
J: TRBJ2-5
V: TRBV11-2
D: TRBD2
length: 15
size: few

DNA: TGTGCCAGCAGCCAAGACACGAACCGCGGGAACTATGGCTACACCTTC
CDR3: CASSQDTNRGNYGYTF
J: TRBJ1-2
V: TRBV4-2
D: NA
length: 16
size: few

DNA: TGTGCCAGCAGCCGCCGGGACAGGGGGCGACTGAATGAAAAACTGTTTTTT
CDR3: CASSRRDRGRLNEKLFF
J: TRBJ1-4
V: TRBV7-9
D: TRBD1
length: 17
size: NA

DNA: TGTGCCAGCAGCACCTCCAGGGTGCCCAACGTCCTGACTTTC
CDR3: CASSTSRVPNVLTF
J: TRBJ2-6
V: TRBV5-6
D: NA
length: 14
size: NA

DNA: TGCGCCAGCAGCCACGGGACAGGGGTAGAGGGATATGGCTACACCTTC
CDR3: CASSHGTGVEGYGYTF
J: TRBJ1-2
V: TRBV5-1
D: TRBD1
length: 16
size: NA

DNA: TGTGCCTGGACTAGACGGACTGAAGCTTTCTTT
CDR3: CAWTRRTEAFF
J: TRBJ1-1
V: TRBV30
D: NA
length: 11
size: NA

DNA: TGTGCCAGCAGTTTCACCAGACCGGGACAGACGCAATCGGCCCAGCATTTT
CDR3: CASSFTRPGQTQSAQHF
J: TRBJ1-5
V: TRBV6-2/TRBV6-3
D: TRBD1
length: 17
size: NA

DNA: TGCAGCGTTGGGACAGGATCCTACGAGCAGTACTTC
CDR3: CSVGTGSYEQYF
J: TRBJ2-7
V: TRBV29-1
D: TRBD1
length: 12
size: NA

DNA: TGTGCCAGCAGCCAGTTTGGGACTAGCGGGGTCGCGAACACCGGGGAGCTGTTTTTT
CDR3: CASSQFGTSGVANTGELFF
J: TRBJ2-2
V: TRBV14
D: TRBD2
length: 19
size: NA

DNA: TGTGCCAGCAGTTACGGCCAGTTTTACGAGCAGTACTTC
CDR3: CASSYGQFYEQYF
J: TRBJ2-7
V: TRBV6-5
D: NA
length: 13
size: NA

DNA: TGTGCCAGCAGCCTTTGGAGCACAGGCCAAGAGACCCAGTACTTC
CDR3: CASSLWSTGQETQYF
J: TRBJ2-5
V: TRBV7-2
D: NA
length: 15
size: NA

DNA: TGTGCCAGCTCCCTCACAGGTGGAGATGGCTACACCTTC
CDR3: CASSLTGGDGYTF
J: TRBJ1-2
V: TRBV6-5
D: NA
length: 13
size: NA

DNA: TGTGCCAGCAGCTCGGGACAGACTCTAACCTACGAGCAGTACTTC
CDR3: CASSSGQTLTYEQYF
J: TRBJ2-7
V: TRBV5-5
D: TRBD1
length: 15
size: NA